One and the same sample provided the 15 T cell receptor beta chains below, sequenced in a study of T-cell memory formation after mild COVID-19. TCRdb used MiXCR to reprocess the 5' RACE reads, holding one entry per CDR3 protein. The table lists about 450,000 distinct CDR3 sequences, less than 25% of them singletons. What was sequenced was PBMCs or a T cell subset sorted from them (not recorded which). The receptors originated from an adult woman who had mild COVID-19 (a few samples of this study predate the infection). Cell type and time point are not known.

CDR3 residues: CASSPTTDTYLLNTEAFF. The CDR3 DNA reads as TGTGCCAGCAGCCCCACAACCGACACCTATCTGTTGAACACTGAAGCTTTCTTT. J is TRBJ1-1 and V is TRBV7-2; D call uncertain. CDR1 is SGHTA, CDR2 FQGNSA, per germline. There are 18 residues in the CDR3. The V and J ends lost 5 bases and 0 bases respectively, with 22 bases between them.

This clonotype has a handful of counts. The chain has TRBV7-9 and TRBJ2-5; D perhaps matches TRBD1 (5 bases). The germline CDR1 and CDR2 sequences are SEHNR and FQNEAQ (reference sequence). The ends were cut back, 4 bases at V and 10 bases at J, with 19 bases in the middle. This CDR3 is built from 14 residues. In DNA, the CDR3 is TGTGCCAGCAGCTCCGGGCCCCTTCACCAGGGCCAGTACTTC. It codes for CASSSGPLHQGQYF.

The gene calls are TRBV4-1 and TRBJ1-1, with unresolved D. The CDR3 loop spans 17 amino acids. V was clipped by 0 bases and J by 1 base, with 15 bases between them. Germline V gene lookup returns CDR1 MGHRA and CDR2 YSYEKL. The CDR3 DNA follows: TGCGCCAGCAGCCAAGATCACGGGCCGGTAGGGAACACTGAAGCTTTCTTT. Translating gives CASSQDHGPVGNTEAFF.

Many counts were recorded for this clonotype. This rearrangement joins TRBV7-2 to TRBJ2-7, with a tentative D call TRBD1 (6 bases). The CDR3 loop spans 16 amino acids. CDR1 and CDR2 (germline): SGHTA, FQGNSA. V dropped 4 bases and J dropped 1 base, with 17 bases sitting between them. The CDR3 protein is CASSSQGMSGSYEQYF. As DNA, the CDR3 is TGTGCCAGCAGCTCGCAGGGGATGTCGGGGTCCTACGAGCAGTACTTC.

This clonotype has only a few counts. The chain links TRBV24-1 to TRBJ2-7; D possibly uses TRBD1 or TRBD2 (5 bases each). Trimming pared 2 bases from V and 3 bases from J, leaving 10 bases between. The CDR3 runs 14 residues. CDR1 and CDR2 from the germline V gene are KGHDR and SFDVKD. Here the CDR3 reads CATSDSGDLYEQYF. DNA of the CDR3: TGTGCCACCAGTGATTCCGGGGACCTCTACGAGCAGTACTTC.

This clonotype was picked up a small number of times. The rearrangement joins TRBV5-1 to TRBJ2-1; D could derive from TRBD1 or TRBD2 (5 bases each). This CDR3 has 13 residues. The germline V and J ends were trimmed by 7 bases and 7 bases, with 15 bases remaining between them. Germline V lookup: CDR1 SGHRS, CDR2 YFSETQ. CDR3 region: CASEAEGRNEQFF. The CDR3, as DNA: TGCGCCAGCGAGGCAGAGGGGCGGAATGAGCAGTTCTTC.

This rearrangement joins TRBV12-3 or TRBV12-4 to TRBJ2-5, with D possibly matching TRBD1 (6 bases). V was shortened by 0 bases and J by 5 bases, with 16 bases between the two germline ends. This CDR3 is built from 16 residues. The chain's CDR3 is CASSLATGSGGETQYF. The CDR3, as DNA: TGTGCCAGCAGTTTAGCAACAGGGTCAGGTGGGGAGACCCAGTACTTC.

The chain uses TRBV11-2 and TRBJ2-5; the D is unclear. V lost 6 bases, J lost 5 bases, and 10 bases lay in between. The CDR3 sequence is 12 residues long. Germline V gene sequence: CDR1 SGHAT, CDR2 FQNNGV. This chain's CDR3 is CASRWGSETQYF. In nucleotides, the CDR3 is TGTGCCAGCAGATGGGGTTCGGAGACCCAGTACTTC. The full variable domain, rest sourced from reference TRBV11-2 and TRBJ2-5, is EAGVAQSPRYKIIEKRQSVAFWCNPISGHATLYWYQQILGQGPKLLIQFQNNGVVDDSQLPKDRFSAERLKGVDSTLKIQPAKLEDSAVYLCASRWGSETQYFGPGTRLLVL.

The chain employs TRBV20-1 and TRBJ2-7; 12 bases match TRBD2. The V gene's germline CDR1 is DFQATT and CDR2 SNEGSKA (reference sequence). V shed 0 bases and J 6 bases; nucleotides not matched to a gene: 0. CDR3 length: 13 amino acids. As DNA, the CDR3 is TGCAGTGCTAGAGAGACTAGCGGGGGCGAGCAGTACTTC. This translates into CSARETSGGEQYF.

The CDR3 DNA reads TGCAGCGTTGTTAGTCTGGTCTCGGGACGGACCTACAATGAGCAGTTCTTC. It encodes CSVVSLVSGRTYNEQFF. This chain joins TRBV29-1 and TRBJ2-1, with D perhaps being TRBD1 or TRBD2 (5 bases each). The germline CDR1 and CDR2 sequences are SQVTM and ANQGSEA. Trimming took 4 bases from V and 2 from J, leaving 21 bases between them. The CDR3 loop spans 17 amino acids.

V gene TRBV29-1 combines with J gene TRBJ2-3; D ambiguous. Deletions cut 1 base from V and 5 bases from J, with 4 bases between. The CDR3 totals 11 residues. Germline V gene sequence: CDR1 SQVTM, CDR2 ANQGSEA. The CDR3 sequence is CSVEGLDTQYF. CDR3 nucleotide sequence: TGCAGCGTTGAAGGATTAGATACGCAGTATTTT.

This clonotype was seen only a few times. Mismatch with germline at one junction end may stem from a read error. The V call is TRBV7-7, the J call TRBJ2-3; the D call may be TRBD1 or TRBD2 (5 bases each). Germline lookup yields CDR1 SSHAT and CDR2 FNYEAQ (reference sequence). This CDR3 is 13 amino acids long. The DNA for the CDR3 is TGTGCTAGCAGCTCGGGACCCGAGAATACGCAGTATTTT. Encoded protein: CASSSGPENTQYF.

This sequence joins TRBV7-9 and TRBJ1-2, with TRBD1 identical over 9 bases. Germline CDR1 is SEHNR and CDR2 is FQNEAQ (reference sequence). The V and J ends lost 5 bases and 8 bases, in that order; junction bases with no gene match: 9. The CDR3 has 14 amino acids. CDR3 coding DNA: TGTGCCAGCAGCACCGCGGACAGGGGTGACGGCTACACCTTC. Protein sequence: CASSTADRGDGYTF.

This clonotype has just a few counts. V is TRBV12-3 or TRBV12-4 and J is TRBJ2-4, with a tentative D call TRBD1 (5 bases). Between the trimmed V and J ends, which lost 2 bases and 3 bases, there was a span of 14 bases. CDR3 length: 16 amino acids. The CDR3 sequence: CASSLKQGPVKNIQYF. CDR3 nucleotides: TGTGCCAGCAGTTTAAAGCAGGGTCCGGTCAAAAACATTCAGTACTTC.

In this sample, this clonotype turned up a few times. This CDR3 reads CASSDLLDTEAFF. In DNA, the CDR3 is TGTGCCAGCAGTGACCTTCTCGACACTGAAGCTTTCTTT. The V and J genes are TRBV2 and TRBJ1-1, with D hard to call. The germline gives CDR1 SNHLY, CDR2 FYNNEI. V was trimmed by 3 bases and J by 3 bases, leaving 8 bases between them. CDR3 length: 13 residues.